Shown below are 5 T cell receptor beta chains from a single sample sequenced in a study of type 1 regulatory T cells. TCRdb processed the reads anew with MiXCR; each CDR3 protein has one entry. The sample consists of tens of thousands of distinct CDR3 sequences, around half of them appearing once. Their antigens are not known. Input material: cultured T cells, either the whole culture or a sorted T cell fraction (not recorded which). The receptors derive from a human donor in good health.

This chain joins TRBV6-2 or TRBV6-3 and TRBJ1-5, with D unclear. Germline CDR1 reads MNHEY; CDR2 reads SVGEGT. There are 13 residues in the CDR3. Trimming removed 7 bases from V and 11 bases from J, with 18 bases in between. The CDR3 DNA follows: TGTGCCAGCACCGAGACCCTTTTTAGGGCCCAGCATTTT. This gives the protein CASTETLFRAQHF.

J is TRBJ1-1 and V is TRBV20-1; D is unresolved. This CDR3 is 12 amino acids long. V was trimmed by 1 base and J by 6 bases, leaving 9 bases between them. Per the germline V gene, CDR1 is DFQATT and CDR2 is SNEGSKA (reference sequence). Here the CDR3 reads CSARGPAAEAFF. CDR3 sequence (DNA): TGCAGTGCTAGAGGGCCGGCGGCTGAAGCTTTCTTT.

Details on this clonotype: This may arise from a read error, as a much more abundant clone is one base away. The chain joins TRBV6-2 or TRBV6-3 to TRBJ1-1, with D unclear. CDR3 size: 14 residues. The ends were cut back, 2 bases at V and 5 bases at J, with 12 bases in the middle. CDR1 and CDR2 (germline): MNHEY, SVGEGT. Here the CDR3 reads CASSYGGYGTEAFF. For the CDR3, the DNA is TGTGCCAGCAGTTACGGCGGTTATGGTACTGAAGCTTTCTTT.

V gene TRBV6-1 combines with J gene TRBJ2-5, with TRBD1 matching over 9 bases. V dropped 2 bases and J dropped 5; count of bases not matched to a gene: 6. This CDR3 contains 15 residues. Germline-derived CDR1 and CDR2 are MNHNS and SASEGT. As DNA, the CDR3 is TGTGCCAGCAGTGAATGGGACAGGGAGCGTGAGACCCAGTACTTC. The encoded protein is CASSEWDRERETQYF.

This chain links TRBV2 with TRBJ2-1; 9 bases fit TRBD1. V shed 7 bases, J shed 8 bases, and the junction held 9 bases outside the gene matches. The CDR3 has 14 amino acids. Germline V lookup: CDR1 SNHLY, CDR2 FYNNEI. DNA of the CDR3: TGTGCCAGCAAAAGAGGGACAGGGTCACATGAGCAGTTCTTC. It specifies CASKRGTGSHEQFF.